The 15 T cell receptor beta chains reported below all come from one sample, sequenced in a study of spatial heterogeneity in lung cancer. Each CDR3 protein gets one entry after TCRdb re-called the 5' RACE reads with MiXCR. The sample consists of 82,000 or so distinct CDR3 sequences, over 10% of them appearing once. Time point meaning: sample taken at primary tumor resection. Whole RNA, isolated from tumor, nontumor lung or frozen PBMC, was sequenced without prior sorting. The sequenced sample was PBMCs, obtained at surgery. Receptors were obtained from a male donor with early-stage non-small cell lung cancer.

This sequence joins TRBV9 and TRBJ2-3, with no clear D. CDR3 length: 15 amino acids. Deletions cut 0 bases from V and 6 bases from J, with 14 bases between. Germline CDR1 is SGDLS and CDR2 is YYNGEE. CDR3 in amino acids: CASSVGAVASDTQYF. DNA of the CDR3: TGTGCCAGCAGCGTAGGTGCGGTAGCCAGCGATACGCAGTATTTT.

In its sample, this clonotype was seen a few times. CDR3 loop: CAISQPPKNIQYF. In DNA, the CDR3 is TGTGCCATCAGCCAGCCCCCCAAAAACATTCAGTACTTC. V and J are TRBV10-3 and TRBJ2-4; no definite D call. The CDR3 has 13 amino acids. With 6 bases removed from V and 2 bases from J, the gap between germline ends came to 8 bases. Germline V CDR1 and CDR2: ENHRY, SYGVKD.

The V and J genes are TRBV3-1 and TRBJ2-7; D unresolved. V lost 4 bases, J lost 1 base, and 8 bases lay in between. This CDR3 is 13 amino acids long. Per the germline V gene, CDR1 is LGHDT and CDR2 is YNNKEL (reference sequence). The CDR3 nucleotides read TGTGCCAGCAGCCGCCTCTCTTCCTACGAGCAGTACTTC. It codes for CASSRLSSYEQYF.

The chain couples TRBV2 to TRBJ1-1; TRBD1 aligns across 11 bases. CDR1 is SNHLY and CDR2 is FYNNEI in the germline V gene. The CDR3 has 15 amino acids. V shed 4 bases, J shed 0 bases, and the junction held 1 base outside the gene matches. The CDR3 DNA reads TGTGCCAGCAGTGGGACAGGGGGCCTGAACACTGAAGCTTTCTTT. Translated: CASSGTGGLNTEAFF.

This clonotype was recorded at least ten times. V and J are TRBV6-1 and TRBJ2-1; D is ambiguous. Germline assignment: CDR1 MNHNS and CDR2 SASEGT. The CDR3 has 13 residues. Trimming removed 4 bases from V and 9 bases from J, with 13 bases in between. CDR3 DNA sequence: TGTGCCAGCAGTGTATCGGCAAACGGTGAGCAGTTCTTC. The encoded protein is CASSVSANGEQFF.

J is TRBJ2-2 and V is TRBV12-3 or TRBV12-4; 10 nucleotides match TRBD2. This CDR3 has 17 amino acids. Trimming at V came to 3 bases and at J to 6 bases, leaving 10 bases not matched to a gene. CDR3 DNA: TGTGCCAGCAGTTTGGAACTAGCGGGACCGGGGGCCGGGGAGCTGTTTTTT. This codes for CASSLELAGPGAGELFF.

This clonotype has more than one count but fewer than ten. J is TRBJ2-5 and V is TRBV6-5, with TRBD1 as a possible D gene (6 bases). CDR3 length: 14 amino acids. Germline CDR1 and CDR2: MNHEY and SVGAGI. Between the trimmed V and J ends, which lost 2 bases and 4 bases, there was a span of 11 bases. The CDR3 DNA follows: TGTGCCAGCAGTTACGTTCAGGGGCCAGAGACCCAGTACTTC. This sequence encodes CASSYVQGPETQYF.

This chain joins TRBV6-6 and TRBJ2-3; D unclear. This CDR3 is 14 amino acids long. Trimming shortened V by 10 bases and J by 3 bases, and 17 bases separated the two germline ends. CDR1 is MNHNY and CDR2 is SVGAGI in the germline V gene (reference sequence). The CDR3 reads CATSHGQFTDTQYF. The CDR3 nucleotides are TGTGCCACTTCCCATGGGCAGTTTACAGATACGCAGTATTTT.

The sample holds a few counts of this clonotype. The chain employs TRBV6-1 and TRBJ2-7; the D gene is possibly TRBD1 (5 bases). The CDR3 contains 13 residues. CDR1 is MNHNS, CDR2 SASEGT, per germline. Trimming pared 1 base from V and 3 bases from J, leaving 7 bases between. The CDR3 DNA sequence: TGTGCCAGCAGTGAAGGCAGGGACTACGAGCAGTACTTC. Its protein is CASSEGRDYEQYF.

The chain uses TRBV12-3 or TRBV12-4 and TRBJ1-5; D gene ambiguous. This CDR3 comprises 14 residues. Trimming cost V 4 bases and J 4 bases, with 11 bases left between them. The DNA for the CDR3 is TGTGCCAGCAGTTGGACCCCGGGTAATCAGCCCCAGCATTTT. This translates into CASSWTPGNQPQHF.

This clonotype was observed a handful of times. The chain is built from TRBV5-4 and TRBJ2-7; 9 bases are a match to TRBD1. Germline V gives CDR1 SGHNT, CDR2 YYREEE (reference sequence). The CDR3 extends over 12 amino acids. V was clipped by 4 bases and J by 6 bases; unmatched bases: 2. The DNA for the CDR3 is TGTGCCAGCAGCCAGGGACAGGGCGAGCAGTACTTC. This encodes CASSQGQGEQYF. Complete variable domain (other parts from reference TRBV5-4 and TRBJ2-7): ETGVTQSPTHLIKTRGQQVTLRCSSQSGHNTVSWYQQALGQGPQFIFQYYREEENGRGNFPPRFSGLQFPNYSSELNVNALELDDSALYLCASSQGQGEQYFGPGTRLTVT.

Only a few counts were recorded for this clonotype. The chain uses TRBV10-3 and TRBJ1-2, with D uncertain. There are 14 residues in the CDR3. Germline V lookup: CDR1 ENHRY, CDR2 SYGVKD. The ends were cut back, 6 bases at V and 6 bases at J, with 17 bases in the middle. CDR3 region: CAISREGEKNGYTF. The DNA of the CDR3 is TGTGCCATCAGCCGAGAAGGAGAAAAGAATGGCTACACCTTC.

The table lists this clonotype with many counts. V and J are TRBV29-1 and TRBJ2-2, with unresolved D. The CDR3 covers 13 residues. V dropped 6 bases and J dropped 1 base, with 9 bases sitting between them. The germline gives CDR1 SQVTM, CDR2 ANQGSEA. CDR3 in DNA: TGCAGCGTCGACGGGCGGAACACCGGGGAGCTGTTTTTT. It translates to CSVDGRNTGELFF.

The chain joins TRBV19 to TRBJ1-2; 8 nucleotides align to TRBD1. The V gene end was trimmed by 7 bases and the J gene end by 8 bases; junction bases not matched to a gene: 6. This CDR3 spans 12 amino acids. Germline values: CDR1 LNHDA, CDR2 SQIVND (reference sequence). CDR3 sequence reads: CASTPDRVGYTF. In DNA form, the CDR3 reads TGTGCCAGTACTCCGGACAGGGTGGGCTACACCTTC.

Worth noting for this clonotype: A read error may account for a junction end that differs from germline. Here the CDR3 DNA reads TGCAGAGCTACTCCCGGGACTAGCGGGTACTTGAAGACCCAGTACTTC. Amino acids: CRATPGTSGYLKTQYF. This rearrangement joins TRBV20-1 to TRBJ2-5; 12 bases line up with TRBD2. This CDR3 region has 16 residues. The germline gives CDR1 DFQATT, CDR2 SNEGSKA (reference sequence).